The 2 T cell receptor beta chains below come from one sample, sequenced in a study of cytomegalovirus exposure and HLA in healthy donors. This PCR relied on a set of 60 Vbeta primers and 13 Jbeta primers. Some clones are missing from TCRdb's copy, which holds only in-frame ones; the method was immunoSEQ multiplex PCR. This sample has 85,000 to 95,000 clones, with under 9% found just once. The sequenced material came from PBMCs. The receptor set was obtained from a man aged 50-60 years in good health and CMV-seronegative.

The rearrangement links TRBV9 to TRBJ2-2; 10 nucleotides match TRBD2. The CDR3 runs 15 residues. The V and J ends lost 2 bases and 9 bases, in that order; junction bases with no gene match: 7. CDR1 is SGDLS, CDR2 YYNGEE, per germline. Here the CDR3 reads CASSVGLALHRELFF. DNA of the CDR3: TGTGCCAGCAGCGTGGGACTAGCGTTACACCGGGAGCTGTTTTTT. Combining the CDR3 with reference TRBV9 and TRBJ2-2 gives the whole variable domain DSGVTQTPKHLITATGQRVTLRCSPRSGDLSVYWYQQSLDQGLQFLIQYYNGEERAKGNILERFSAQQFPDLHSELNLSSLELGDSALYFCASSVGLALHRELFFGEGSRLTVL.

The chain carries TRBV25-1 and TRBJ2-5, with TRBD2 matching over 7 bases. Trimming took 1 base from V and 11 from J; bases not matched to a gene: 16. From germline, CDR1 is MGHDK and CDR2 SYGVNS. The CDR3 runs 16 residues. The CDR3 is CASSESFGRAPREQYF. CDR3 coding DNA: TGTGCCAGCAGTGAATCATTTGGCAGGGCTCCGCGGGAGCAGTACTTC.